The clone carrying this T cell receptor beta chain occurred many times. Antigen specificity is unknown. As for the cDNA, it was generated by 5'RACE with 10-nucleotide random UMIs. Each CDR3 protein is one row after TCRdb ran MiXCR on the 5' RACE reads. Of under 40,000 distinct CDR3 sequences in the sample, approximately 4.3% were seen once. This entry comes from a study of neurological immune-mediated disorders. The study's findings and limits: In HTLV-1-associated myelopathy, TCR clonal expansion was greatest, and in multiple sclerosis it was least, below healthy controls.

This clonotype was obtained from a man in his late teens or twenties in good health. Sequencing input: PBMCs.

CDR3 sequence: CSPHSWETETQYF. The CDR3 coding sequence is TGCAGTCCCCATTCCTGGGAGACGGAGACCCAGTACTTC. The rearrangement uses TRBV20-1 and TRBJ2-5, with a tentative D call TRBD2 (5 bases). V was cut by 8 bases and J by 5 bases, with 18 bases left in between. The CDR3 extends over 13 amino acids. The V gene's germline CDR1 is DFQATT and CDR2 SNEGSKA (reference sequence).